This T cell receptor (beta chain) was captured in a study of shared clonotypes between healthy human individuals. This CDR3 region has 16 residues. J gave up 4 bases and V 2 bases, and 6 bases lay outside the gene matches. Germline values: CDR1 SGHTA, CDR2 FQGNSA. Generated by immunoSEQ multiplex PCR, the TCRdb table keeps only in-frame clones and is missing some. Of around 100,000 clones listed, 67% are singletons. As for this clone: Antigen specificity is unknown.

General study points: Compared with memory subsets, naive subsets generally had larger estimated richness.

The TCR comes from a man aged 25 to 45 in good health. The chain carries TRBV7-2 and TRBJ2-1; 9 nucleotides match TRBD2. Source material: memory CD8+ T cells sorted from blood. Regarding subset: CD45RO+ cells pooled with CCR7-negative TemRA cells. CDR3 sequence: CASSLLLAGRYNEQFF. The CDR3 nucleotides are TGTGCCAGCAGCTTACTCCTAGCGGGAAGGTACAATGAGCAGTTCTTC.